This TCR beta chain derives from a study of regulatory T cells in long-lasting Graves disease. Through Arm-PCR of CDR3 regions and iRepertoire HTBI primers, TCR beta libraries were built. TCRdb recomputed calls from the multiplex PCR reads with MiXCR, one row per CDR3 protein. The table records around 500,000 distinct CDR3 sequences, more than 10% of them present only once. The V end lost 4 bases, the J end lost 0 bases, and 6 bases lay between the germline ends. The CDR3 sequence is 12 residues long. CDR1 SQVTM and CDR2 ANQGSEA come from the germline V gene. Overall study results and limits: A greater number of public clonotypes (2,741) was shared by persistent patients than by new patients (about 880).

The time point here: newly diagnosed GD, antithyroid drugs for less than 3 months. With RNA extracted from PBMCs as input, the TCR library was made. EDTA tubes were used for drawing around 9.7 milliliters of peripheral blood. At least ten counts were recorded for this clonotype. Its target is unknown. These data were also filed under a second study, of T cells in Graves' hyperthyroidism and ophthalmopathy. That paper states: A set of HTBI primers served as the primers for a first-round RT-PCR of the TCR CDR3. The majority of expanded thyroid clonotypes above 0.001 also appeared in blood.

This sequence joins TRBV29-1 and TRBJ1-1; unclear D gene. The TCR originated in a woman between 25 and 40 years old with Graves disease. Sequenced here: peripheral blood mononuclear cells (PBMCs), sampled at new diagnosis, from a patient treated with antithyroid drugs. The CDR3 loop reads CSVVLLNTEAFF. The DNA of the CDR3 is TGCAGCGTTGTTTTGCTGAACACTGAAGCTTTCTTT. The variable domain in full, with the rest retrieved from reference TRBV29-1 and TRBJ1-1, is SAVISQKPSRDICQRGTSLTIQCQVDSQVTMMFWYRQQPGQSLTLIATANQGSEATYESGFVIDKFPISRPNLTFSTLTVSNMSPEDSSIYLCSVVLLNTEAFFGQGTRLTVV.